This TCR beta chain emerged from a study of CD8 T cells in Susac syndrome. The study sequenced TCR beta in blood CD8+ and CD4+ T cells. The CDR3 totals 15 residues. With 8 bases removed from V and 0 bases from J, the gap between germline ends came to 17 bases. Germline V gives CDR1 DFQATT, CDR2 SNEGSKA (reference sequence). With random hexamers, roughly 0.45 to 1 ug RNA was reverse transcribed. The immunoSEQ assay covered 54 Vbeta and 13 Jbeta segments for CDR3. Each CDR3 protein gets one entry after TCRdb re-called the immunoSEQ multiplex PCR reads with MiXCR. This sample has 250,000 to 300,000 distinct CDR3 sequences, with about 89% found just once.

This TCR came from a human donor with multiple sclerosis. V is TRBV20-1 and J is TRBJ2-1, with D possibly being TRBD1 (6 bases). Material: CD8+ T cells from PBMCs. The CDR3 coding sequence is TGCAGTCCGAGGGTGAGGGGGAGCTCCTACAATGAGCAGTTCTTC. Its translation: CSPRVRGSSYNEQFF.